This entry lists 28 T cell receptor beta chains sequenced from one sample in a study of blood T cells in healthy people across ages. Primed by a sample-barcoded 5' primer and a J-beta primer mix, a second PCR proceeded for roughly 6 to 12 cycles. In TCRdb, the 5' RACE reads were re-called with MiXCR into one record per CDR3 protein. The sample has 650,000 or so distinct CDR3 sequences, around 52% seen once. Source material: blood. The receptors were sampled from a woman of 80 years or more in good health.

This clonotype occurred many times. V and J are TRBV20-1 and TRBJ2-7, with TRBD1 matching 8 bases. Per germline, CDR1 DFQATT and CDR2 SNEGSKA (reference sequence). CDR3 length: 15 amino acids. Trimming at V came to 4 bases and at J to 2 bases, leaving 10 bases not matched to a gene. This CDR3 is CSANSGQGRPYEQYF. CDR3 DNA: TGCAGTGCTAACTCCGGACAGGGACGCCCCTACGAGCAGTACTTC.

V and J are TRBV7-9 and TRBJ2-6; 7 nucleotides align to TRBD2. The germline CDR1 and CDR2 sequences are SEHNR and FQNEAQ (reference sequence). V shed 8 bases, J shed 0 bases, and the junction held 7 bases outside the gene matches. This CDR3 is built from 16 residues. CDR3 loop: CASLSSGGSGANVLTF. The CDR3 coding sequence is TGTGCCAGCCTATCTAGCGGCGGCTCTGGGGCCAACGTCCTGACTTTC.

Of note for this clonotype: A read error may produce the germline difference seen at one junction end. The rearrangement links TRBV28 to TRBJ2-3; possibly TRBD2 for D (6 bases). CDR3 length: 14 residues. Germline values: CDR1 MDHEN, CDR2 SYDVKM. The CDR3 nucleotides read TGTGCCAGCAGTACTCCGGGGGTGGTAGATGCGCAGTATTTT. This codes for CASSTPGVVDAQYF.

This chain joins TRBV3-1 and TRBJ2-5; TRBD2 is a possible D gene (5 bases). Germline CDR1 is LGHDT and CDR2 is YNNKEL (reference sequence). The CDR3 is made up of 14 amino acids. V was cut by 1 base and J by 11 bases, with 17 bases left in between. The CDR3 DNA follows: TGTGCCAGCAGCCAAGTGGGGAGCGCCAATGAGCAGTACTTC. Translating gives CASSQVGSANEQYF.

The chain is built from TRBV15 and TRBJ1-1; the D is unclear. CDR1 LNHNV and CDR2 YYDKDF come from the germline V gene (reference sequence). The length of the CDR3 is 14 residues. With 0 bases removed from V and 3 bases from J, the gap between germline ends came to 8 bases. CDR3: CATSRDLRDTEAFF. The DNA of the CDR3 is TGTGCCACCAGCAGAGATCTTAGGGACACTGAAGCTTTCTTT.

This chain joins TRBV5-1 and TRBJ1-5; unclear D gene. Germline V gene data show CDR1 as SGHRS and CDR2 as YFSETQ. V gave up 0 bases and J gave up 3 bases, with 13 bases separating them. This CDR3 comprises 16 residues. The CDR3 is CASSLGLGSYNQPQHF. The CDR3 DNA reads as TGCGCCAGCAGCTTGGGGTTAGGGAGCTACAATCAGCCCCAGCATTTT.

This clonotype has more than one count but fewer than ten. The genes are TRBV12-3 or TRBV12-4 and TRBJ2-5; TRBD2 might be the D (5 bases). The CDR3 loop spans 13 amino acids. The V and J ends lost 6 bases and 11 bases respectively, with 19 bases between them. CDR3 in amino acids: CASSSGMGYEQYF. Written as DNA, the CDR3 is TGTGCCAGCAGCTCCGGGATGGGTTATGAGCAGTACTTC.

The gene calls are TRBV7-8 and TRBJ1-1; 7 nucleotides match TRBD1. The CDR3 has 14 residues. The germline V gene encodes CDR1 SGHVS and CDR2 FQNEAQ. V lost 1 base and J lost 12; bases outside the gene matches: 11. CDR3 in amino acids: CASSLGGGASTPFF. For the CDR3, the DNA is TGTGCCAGCAGCTTAGGAGGGGGCGCGTCGACCCCTTTCTTT.

This clonotype was seen more than once but under ten times. The gene calls are TRBV5-1 and TRBJ1-2; TRBD1 matches at 7 bases. V was clipped by 3 bases and J by 4 bases; unmatched bases: 3. Germline lookup yields CDR1 SGHRS and CDR2 YFSETQ. This CDR3 has 13 amino acids. The CDR3, as DNA: TGCGCCAGCAGCTCCCGGACAGGCTATGGCTACACCTTC. Protein sequence: CASSSRTGYGYTF.

In its sample, this clonotype was seen many times. This sequence joins TRBV5-1 and TRBJ2-7; no firm D call. V lost 1 base, J lost 3 bases, and 11 bases lay in between. Germline loops: CDR1 SGHRS, CDR2 YFSETQ. The CDR3 consists of 14 residues. This chain's CDR3 is CASSLQVPNYEQYF. CDR3 sequence (DNA): TGCGCCAGCAGCTTGCAAGTACCCAACTACGAGCAGTACTTC. Supplemented by reference TRBV5-1 and TRBJ2-7, the full variable domain reads KAGVTQTPRYLIKTRGQQVTLSCSPISGHRSVSWYQQTPGQGLQFLFEYFSETQRNKGNFPGRFSGRQFSNSRSEMNVSTLELGDSALYLCASSLQVPNYEQYFGPGTRLTVT.

The chain has TRBV6-5 and TRBJ1-4; D possibly corresponds to TRBD1 (5 bases). Per the germline V gene, CDR1 is MNHEY and CDR2 is SVGAGI. The CDR3 runs 14 residues. V dropped 5 bases and J dropped 10 bases, with 17 bases sitting between them. The CDR3, as DNA: TGTGCCAGCAGTCGAGGGGCAGACGATGTAAAACTGTTTTTT. Translation: CASSRGADDVKLFF.

A remark on this clonotype: A read error may be the cause here, since a much bigger clone is one base away. V is TRBV28 and J is TRBJ2-5; TRBD2 might be the D (5 bases). The CDR3 has 12 amino acids. V dropped 6 bases and J dropped 9 bases, with 14 bases sitting between them. Germline V gene sequence: CDR1 MDHEN, CDR2 SYDVKM. The CDR3: CASRSPLGAQYF. CDR3 sequence (DNA): TGTGCCAGCAGAAGCCCCTTGGGAGCCCAGTACTTC.

This clonotype has just one count. One end of the junction fails to match germline, which may point to a read error. V and J are TRBV19 and TRBJ1-5; the match to TRBD1 covers 9 bases. CDR3 length: 16 amino acids. Germline V gene data show CDR1 as LNHDA and CDR2 as SQIVND (reference sequence). The CDR3 spells CASRHPGQGFNQPQHF. The CDR3 DNA is TGTGCCAGTAGACATCCGGGACAGGGCTTCAATCAACCCCAGCATTTT.

This clonotype has a handful of counts. The J gene is TRBJ2-5, the V gene TRBV25-1; a possible D gene is TRBD2 (6 bases). From germline, CDR1 is MGHDK and CDR2 SYGVNS. The CDR3 extends over 10 amino acids. V lost 8 bases to trimming and J lost 7 bases, with 8 bases between them. The CDR3 bases are TGTGCCAGCCGGAGGGGGACCCAGTACTTC. This sequence encodes CASRRGTQYF.

The chain has TRBV28 and TRBJ2-5; no definite D call. The CDR3 consists of 11 residues. V was cut by 2 bases and J by 7 bases, with 5 bases left in between. Germline V gene sequence: CDR1 MDHEN, CDR2 SYDVKM. CDR3 loop: CASSLVATQYF. For the CDR3, the DNA is TGTGCCAGCAGTTTAGTCGCGACCCAGTACTTC. Complete variable domain (other parts from reference TRBV28 and TRBJ2-5): DVKVTQSSRYLVKRTGEKVFLECVQDMDHENMFWYRQDPGLGLRLIYFSYDVKMKEKGDIPEGYSVSREKKERFSLILESASTNQTSMYLCASSLVATQYFGPGTRLLVL.

The J gene is TRBJ2-1, the V gene TRBV12-1; the table's TRBD1 call for D was not verified on the DNA. TRBV12-1 is termed a pseudogene. The CDR3 is 13 residues long. The CDR3 nucleotides read TGTGCCAGCAGCGTTGATACAGAGGGTGAGCAGTTCTTC. Protein: CASSVDTEGEQFF.

This clonotype was detected once. The chain links TRBV12-3 or TRBV12-4 to TRBJ2-7, with D perhaps assigned TRBD1 or TRBD2 (6 bases each). V was trimmed by 6 bases and J by 7 bases, leaving 19 bases between them. The CDR3 extends over 14 amino acids. The CDR3 bases are TGTGCCAGCAGCTCTAGCGTTCAGGGGAATGAGCAGTACTTC. As protein: CASSSSVQGNEQYF.

Worth noting for this clonotype: A much larger clone lies a single base off, so this may be a read error. This sequence joins TRBV21-1 and TRBJ2-3; the table calls TRBD2, which could not be checked here. TRBV21-1 is a pseudogene locus. The CDR3 consists of 12 residues. This CDR3 reads CASLALGGTQYF. CDR3 nucleotides: TGTGCCAGCCTAGCCCTCGGAGGTACGCAGTATTTT.

V usage is TRBV5-1 and J usage is TRBJ2-7, with 7 bases that match TRBD2. The germline gives CDR1 SGHRS, CDR2 YFSETQ. The CDR3 has 17 residues. Trimming at V came to 4 bases and at J to 7 bases, leaving 20 bases not matched to a gene. Here the CDR3 reads CASSPGFGGGPLNEQYF. DNA for the CDR3: TGCGCCAGCAGCCCGGGCTTTGGGGGAGGGCCTCTGAATGAGCAGTACTTC.

The J gene is TRBJ1-1, the V gene TRBV5-1; D unresolved. The CDR3 contains 13 residues. V lost 1 base to trimming and J lost 4 bases, with 8 bases between them. CDR1 and CDR2 from the germline V gene are SGHRS and YFSETQ. The CDR3 is CASSLNPGTEAFF. DNA for the CDR3: TGCGCCAGCAGCTTGAACCCGGGCACTGAAGCTTTCTTT. Complete variable domain (other parts from reference TRBV5-1 and TRBJ1-1): KAGVTQTPRYLIKTRGQQVTLSCSPISGHRSVSWYQQTPGQGLQFLFEYFSETQRNKGNFPGRFSGRQFSNSRSEMNVSTLELGDSALYLCASSLNPGTEAFFGQGTRLTVV.

A remark on this clonotype: One end of the junction varies from germline; a read error may be responsible. The chain employs TRBV12-3 or TRBV12-4 and TRBJ2-5, with D possibly matching TRBD2 (6 bases). The CDR3 consists of 15 residues. The CDR3 region has the DNA TGTGCCAGCAGTTCCGCCGGGACTTCACAAGAGACCCGGTACTTC. It specifies CASSSAGTSQETRYF.

This clonotype was observed a single time. J is TRBJ2-1 and V is TRBV29-1; D is possibly TRBD1 (6 bases). This CDR3 has 14 residues. Germline values: CDR1 SQVTM, CDR2 ANQGSEA. Trimming removed 6 bases from V and 3 bases from J, with 15 bases in between. The CDR3 loop is CSVCDRGGYNEQFF. The DNA of the CDR3 is TGCAGCGTGTGTGACAGAGGGGGCTACAATGAGCAGTTCTTC.

The gene calls are TRBV6-6 and TRBJ1-6, with D tentatively TRBD1 (6 bases). Germline assignment: CDR1 MNHNY and CDR2 SVGAGI (reference sequence). The CDR3 has 16 amino acids. V dropped 5 bases and J dropped 8 bases, with 19 bases sitting between them. In nucleotides, the CDR3 is TGTGCCAGCAGTCCCTCGGGGGGGCTGTCTGATTCACCCCTCCACTTT. Translation gives CASSPSGGLSDSPLHF.

This clonotype was detected a few times. The chain carries TRBV4-2 and TRBJ2-5; 9 bases align to TRBD2. This CDR3 spans 16 amino acids. Germline lookup yields CDR1 LGHNA and CDR2 YNFKEQ. V gave up 0 bases and J gave up 3 bases; unmatched junction bases: 5. The CDR3 loop reads CASSQDPLAGKETQYF. CDR3 in DNA: TGTGCCAGCAGCCAAGACCCCCTAGCGGGGAAAGAGACCCAGTACTTC.

In this sample, this clonotype turned up a few times. The chain uses TRBV20-1 and TRBJ2-5; 11 bases are a match to TRBD2. Germline V gene sequence: CDR1 DFQATT, CDR2 SNEGSKA (reference sequence). The length of the CDR3 is 15 residues. The junction had 8 bases not matched to a gene; V was cut back by 6 bases and J by 2 bases. The CDR3 reads CSAPPGLAVQETQYF. The CDR3 DNA follows: TGCAGTGCACCCCCGGGACTAGCGGTACAAGAGACCCAGTACTTC.

The chain is built from TRBV5-1 and TRBJ1-1; TRBD1 aligns across 7 bases. V gave up 2 bases and J gave up 4 bases; unmatched junction bases: 2. This CDR3 is built from 13 residues. Germline CDR1 SGHRS, CDR2 YFSETQ. This CDR3 is CASSFTGATEAFF. Here the CDR3 DNA reads TGCGCCAGCAGCTTCACAGGGGCCACTGAAGCTTTCTTT.

A word on this clonotype: The final CDR3 position lacks the conserved phenylalanine or tryptophan, pointing to a likely read error. The DNA is omitted, as the CDR3 cannot be located on it reliably, and the CDR3 follows TCRdb's listing. The V gene is TRBV6-5, the J gene TRBJ2-5; the D segment call TRBD1 is taken from the table without a DNA check. Both ends counted, the CDR3 spans 17 residues. CDR1 is MNHEY, CDR2 SVGAGI, per germline. CDR3 residues: CASSYSTTSPRGYTFGS.

The gene calls are TRBV7-2 and TRBJ1-1; 8 bases match TRBD1. The CDR3 is made up of 15 amino acids. After removal of 5 bases from V and 4 bases from J, the junction contained 9 bases not matched to a gene. Germline V gives CDR1 SGHTA, CDR2 FQGNSA. The CDR3 spells CASSIRGLLSTEAFF. The CDR3 DNA reads TGTGCCAGCAGCATCAGGGGGCTGTTGAGCACTGAAGCTTTCTTT.